This T cell receptor (beta chain) was sequenced during a study of T-cell memory formation after mild COVID-19. Study-wide findings and caveats: Clones that contracted from day 15 to 85 were balanced CD4/CD8, while later expanders leaned CD4+. Contracting CD8+ clones were enriched in EMRA, CD4+ mainly in CM and EM.

On this clonotype itself: The antigen is not known.

The 5'RACE method, run with constant-segment primers, produced TCR alpha and TCR beta cDNA libraries (carrying sample barcodes and UMIs). TCRdb re-derived calls from the 5' RACE reads in MiXCR, one entry per CDR3 protein. Here the sample spans approximately 150,000 distinct CDR3 sequences, roughly 14% being singletons. The germline CDR1 and CDR2 sequences are ENHRY and SYGVKD. The CDR3 is made up of 17 amino acids. The ends were cut back, 4 bases at V and 0 bases at J, with 16 bases in the middle. The clonotype was recovered from an adult woman who had mild COVID-19 (a few samples of this study predate the infection). Cell type and time point are not known. Material: PBMCs or a T cell subset sorted from them (not recorded which). V gene TRBV10-3 combines with J gene TRBJ1-5; the D is unclear. CDR3 DNA: TGTGCCATCAGTGTAACAGCTACCTACGCTAGCAATCAGCCCCAGCATTTT. Its translation is CAISVTATYASNQPQHF.